This TCR beta chain appears in the sequencing data of a study of CD8+ T cells in alopecia areata. Study at large: A 6-month off-drug phase came after tofacitinib, which had lasted 6 to 18 months. Study findings and constraints: Scalp repertoires also include resident alphabeta T cells from normal skin.

This clone was picked up a small number of times. Its antigen remains unidentified. Extracted from the samples, RNA was reverse transcribed into cDNA to serve as the sequencing template. Produced via immunoSEQ multiplex PCR; TCRdb's table is partial and in-frame only. The sample has 180,000 or so clones, about 66% seen once. The CDR3 loop spans 14 amino acids. V shed 2 bases, J shed 4 bases, and the junction held 4 bases outside the gene matches. The germline CDR1 and CDR2 sequences are MNHNS and SASEGT. This clonotype was sampled from a human donor with alopecia areata. V usage is TRBV6-1 and J usage is TRBJ1-2; 7 bases map to TRBD1. This specimen consisted of CD8+ T cells sorted from blood, obtained at week 0. This chain's CDR3 is CASSELGQSYGYTF. In DNA form, the CDR3 reads TGTGCCAGCAGTGAATTGGGACAGAGCTATGGCTACACCTTC.